The clone carrying this TCR beta chain was counted only a few times. Its antigen is currently unknown. The data are from a study of cytomegalovirus exposure and HLA in healthy donors. After removal of 6 bases from V and 0 bases from J, the junction contained 3 bases not matched to a gene. Germline-derived CDR1 and CDR2 are SNHLY and FYNNEI. This CDR3 contains 15 residues. With 60 Vbeta and 13 Jbeta primers, the PCR was carried out. This table comes from immunoSEQ multiplex PCR, and its TCRdb copy is limited to in-frame clones, with some not included. The sample yields 75,000 to 100,000 clones, 7.6% seen once. Whole-study results and caveats: A later analysis by the authors found several of the most significant clusters apparently linked to common viral pathogens.

This chain links TRBV2 with TRBJ2-5, with TRBD2 matching 11 bases. Sequenced sample: PBMCs. This TCR derives from a man in his fifties in good health and CMV-seronegative. DNA of the CDR3: TGTGCCAGCAGATTAGCGGGGGGGTACCAAGAGACCCAGTACTTC. This gives the protein CASRLAGGYQETQYF.